This T cell receptor beta chain was recovered during a study of T cells after yellow fever vaccination. Trimming took off 3 bases at V and 3 bases at J, with 11 bases between the two ends. Looked up from germline, CDR1 is KGHSH and CDR2 is LQKENI. This CDR3 contains 15 residues. MiXCR, run by TCRdb on the 5' RACE reads, gives a single entry per CDR3 protein. The sample yields around 320,000 distinct CDR3 sequences, around 9.3% seen once. This clonotype was observed many times. The genes are TRBV18 and TRBJ1-4; D not resolved. The receptor was isolated from a man aged 18 to 29 who received the YFV17D yellow fever vaccine. Sequencing was performed on CD4+ T cells sorted from PBMCs, taken 5 days after the yellow fever booster vaccination. The CDR3 region is CASSPHSGPNEKLFF. In nucleotides, the CDR3 is TGTGCCAGCTCACCTCACAGCGGACCTAATGAAAAACTGTTTTTT.